What follows are 27 T cell receptor beta chains derived from one specimen sequenced in a study of cytomegalovirus exposure and HLA in healthy donors. The study ran its PCR with 60 Vbeta and 13 Jbeta primers. The data were produced by immunoSEQ multiplex PCR, yet TCRdb's version contains in-frame clones alone and is incomplete. The table lists approximately 79,000 clones, with roughly 0.9% in the top ten. Sequencing was carried out using PBMCs. These receptors all come from a boy aged 5-17 years in good health and CMV-seronegative.

The chain couples TRBV7-2 to TRBJ2-5; 8 bases map to TRBD1. Germline-derived CDR1 and CDR2 are SGHTA and FQGNSA. Trimming cost V 1 base and J 5 bases; bases outside gene matches: 0. The length of the CDR3 is 13 residues. This CDR3 reads CASSLDRGETQYF. The DNA for the CDR3 is TGTGCCAGCAGCTTAGACAGGGGGGAGACCCAGTACTTC.

This chain uses TRBV6-5 with TRBJ2-7, with D unresolved. The CDR3 totals 16 residues. Germline CDR1 MNHEY, CDR2 SVGAGI. The germline V and J ends were trimmed by 3 bases and 0 bases, with 15 bases remaining between them. This CDR3 reads CASSYHSAGPSYEQYF. The CDR3 nucleotides read TGTGCCAGCAGTTATCATTCAGCAGGCCCCTCCTACGAGCAGTACTTC.

V and J are TRBV13 and TRBJ2-1; no firm D call. The V gene lost 6 bases and the J gene lost 7 bases, with 10 bases spanning the gap. This CDR3 comprises 12 residues. CDR1 PRHDT and CDR2 FYEKMQ come from the germline V gene (reference sequence). The CDR3 DNA sequence: TGTGCCAGCAGATTAATGAGAAATGAGCAGTTCTTC. Protein product: CASRLMRNEQFF.

The genes are TRBV10-3 and TRBJ1-1, with D uncertain. The length of the CDR3 is 11 residues. The germline V gene has CDR1 ENHRY and CDR2 SYGVKD. V was trimmed by 6 bases and J by 3 bases, leaving 5 bases between them. The CDR3 loop reads CAIRTDTEAFF. DNA for the CDR3: TGTGCCATCAGAACGGACACTGAAGCTTTCTTT.

The V gene is TRBV30, the J gene TRBJ1-3; D remains ambiguous. Germline V gene lookup returns CDR1 GTSNPN and CDR2 SVGIG (reference sequence). V was clipped by 0 bases and J by 1 base, with 10 bases between them. The CDR3 totals 15 residues. The CDR3: CAWSVWAPSGNTIYF. For the CDR3, the DNA is TGTGCCTGGAGTGTGTGGGCCCCTTCTGGAAACACCATATATTTT.

The chain has TRBV6-5 and TRBJ1-2; 8 bases align to TRBD1. V was clipped by 5 bases and J by 0 bases; unmatched bases: 5. This CDR3 comprises 15 residues. Germline V gene sequence: CDR1 MNHEY, CDR2 SVGAGI. CDR3 protein: CASSRQGKANYGYTF. CDR3 nucleotides: TGTGCCAGCAGTAGACAGGGGAAAGCTAACTATGGCTACACCTTC.

The V gene is TRBV10-1, the J gene TRBJ2-7, with 8 bases that match TRBD1. The CDR3 length is 17 residues. V shed 0 bases and J 1 base; nucleotides not matched to a gene: 8. Looked up from germline, CDR1 is WNHNN and CDR2 is SYGVQD (reference sequence). The CDR3 loop reads CASSESEGRGRSYEQYF. CDR3 coding DNA: TGCGCCAGCAGTGAGTCGGAAGGCAGGGGGCGTTCCTACGAGCAGTACTTC.

This chain connects TRBV11-3 to TRBJ2-5, with D perhaps matching TRBD2 (5 bases). Germline values: CDR1 SGHNT, CDR2 YENEEA. This CDR3 comprises 14 residues. The ends were cut back, 0 bases at V and 5 bases at J, with 10 bases in the middle. The DNA for the CDR3 is TGTGCCAGCAGCTTAGAGGGGTCGGGGGAGACCCAGTACTTC. Translated, it gives CASSLEGSGETQYF.

V gene TRBV5-6 combines with J gene TRBJ1-2; maybe TRBD1 (6 bases). This CDR3 region has 14 residues. CDR1 is SGHDT and CDR2 is YYEEEE in the germline V gene. Trimming stripped 3 bases from V and 2 bases from J, with 11 bases between. CDR3 nucleotide sequence: TGTGCCAGCAGCTCAACCGGGACAAACTATGGCTACACCTTC. It specifies CASSSTGTNYGYTF. Supplemented by reference TRBV5-6 and TRBJ1-2, the full variable domain reads DAGVTQSPTHLIKTRGQQVTLRCSPKSGHDTVSWYQQALGQGPQFIFQYYEEEERQRGNFPDRFSGHQFPNYSSELNVNALLLGDSALYLCASSSTGTNYGYTFGSGTRLTVV.

This chain joins TRBV4-3 and TRBJ2-7; 10 bases match TRBD1. This CDR3 region has 14 residues. Trimming cost V 4 bases and J 3 bases; bases outside gene matches: 3. Germline lookup yields CDR1 LGHNA and CDR2 YSLEER. The CDR3 protein is CASSPGTGDYEQYF. The DNA for the CDR3 is TGCGCCAGCAGCCCCGGGACAGGGGACTACGAGCAGTACTTC.

The chain combines TRBV18 with TRBJ1-2; D gene ambiguous. Germline CDR1 reads KGHSH; CDR2 reads LQKENI. The CDR3 is 15 amino acids. The germline V and J ends were trimmed by 3 bases and 3 bases, with 14 bases remaining between them. In DNA, the CDR3 is TGTGCCAGCTCACCCTTTGGAGCCACGGACTATGGCTACACCTTC. Residues: CASSPFGATDYGYTF.

CDR3 in amino acids: CASSLEDSCLFF. CDR3 DNA: TGTGCCAGCAGCTTAGAAGACAGTTGTCTGTTTTTT. The chain recombines TRBV7-9 with TRBJ1-4; tentative D call: TRBD1 (5 bases). Germline V lookup: CDR1 SEHNR, CDR2 FQNEAQ (reference sequence). The germline V and J ends were trimmed by 1 base and 14 bases, with 11 bases remaining between them. The CDR3 is made up of 12 amino acids. The full variable domain, its missing parts supplied by reference TRBV7-9 and TRBJ1-4, is DTGVSQNPRHKITKRGQNVTFRCDPISEHNRLYWYRQTLGQGPEFLTYFQNEAQLEKSRLLSDRFSAERPKGSFSTLEIQRTEQGDSAMYLCASSLEDSCLFFGSGTQLSVL.

The V gene is TRBV19, the J gene TRBJ2-1; perhaps TRBD1 as D (6 bases). With 9 bases removed from V and 1 base from J, the gap between germline ends came to 13 bases. This CDR3 region has 14 residues. The germline V gene has CDR1 LNHDA and CDR2 SQIVND (reference sequence). CDR3 nucleotide sequence: TGTGCCAGCAGAGGGGGATCGTCCTACAATGAGCAGTTCTTC. This encodes CASRGGSSYNEQFF.

DNA of the CDR3: TGTGCCATCAGTGAGATGGGACAGCACTACTACGAGCAGTACTTC. It yields the protein CAISEMGQHYYEQYF. This chain connects TRBV10-3 to TRBJ2-7; 7 nucleotides line up with TRBD1. The CDR3 covers 15 residues. Germline-derived CDR1 and CDR2 are ENHRY and SYGVKD. The junction had 7 bases not matched to a gene; V was cut back by 2 bases and J by 3 bases.

The chain links TRBV2 to TRBJ2-2; D possibly corresponds to TRBD1 (7 bases). The CDR3 is 15 residues long. Trimming took off 0 bases at V and 5 bases at J, with 10 bases between the two ends. Germline V lookup: CDR1 SNHLY, CDR2 FYNNEI. CDR3 in amino acids: CASSEAPGGTGELFF. The CDR3 nucleotides are TGTGCCAGCAGTGAAGCACCAGGGGGGACCGGGGAGCTGTTTTTT.

The chain carries TRBV5-1 and TRBJ2-7; 7 bases are shared with TRBD1. V lost 0 bases, J lost 3 bases, and 9 bases stayed unmatched. CDR1 is SGHRS, CDR2 YFSETQ, per germline. The CDR3 loop spans 16 amino acids. The CDR3 spells CASSLAGKGANYEQYF. As DNA, the CDR3 is TGCGCCAGCAGCTTGGCGGGAAAGGGGGCAAACTACGAGCAGTACTTC.

The genes are TRBV18 and TRBJ2-2, with D maybe TRBD1 (6 bases). The germline CDR1 and CDR2 sequences are KGHSH and LQKENI. The CDR3 spans 14 residues. The V end lost 11 bases, the J end lost 3 bases, and 16 bases lay between the germline ends. Here the CDR3 reads CAGRTDGDTGELFF. The CDR3 region has the DNA TGTGCCGGGCGGACAGACGGGGACACCGGGGAGCTGTTTTTT.

The J gene is TRBJ2-1, the V gene TRBV4-1; D call uncertain. Between the trimmed V and J ends, which lost 2 bases and 5 bases, there was a span of 10 bases. The CDR3 is made up of 14 amino acids. CDR1 and CDR2 from the germline V gene are MGHRA and YSYEKL. The CDR3 reads CASSQRLPDNEQFF. CDR3 sequence (DNA): TGCGCCAGCAGCCAAAGACTGCCCGACAATGAGCAGTTCTTC.

The rearrangement links TRBV5-1 to TRBJ1-4, with 7 nucleotides matching TRBD1. Looked up from germline, CDR1 is SGHRS and CDR2 is YFSETQ. The CDR3 totals 14 residues. V shed 0 bases and J 5 bases; nucleotides not matched to a gene: 1. In DNA form, the CDR3 reads TGCGCCAGCAGCTTGGGACAGGGCAATGAAAAACTGTTTTTT. It codes for CASSLGQGNEKLFF.

The V gene is TRBV6-1, the J gene TRBJ2-7; 7 bases align to TRBD2. The trim removed 8 bases at V and 2 bases at J, leaving 3 bases unmatched. The length of the CDR3 is 12 residues. Germline-derived CDR1 and CDR2 are MNHNS and SASEGT. The CDR3 region has the DNA TGTGCCAGCCGGGACTACGCCTACGAGCAGTACTTC. It codes for CASRDYAYEQYF.

V is TRBV5-1 and J is TRBJ1-2; D is possibly TRBD1 (5 bases). The V end was cut by 4 bases, the J end by 6 bases, with 13 bases between. This CDR3 contains 13 residues. Germline values: CDR1 SGHRS, CDR2 YFSETQ. The CDR3 sequence is CASSRTGLDGYTF. The CDR3 coding sequence is TGCGCCAGCAGCCGAACGGGACTGGATGGCTACACCTTC.

This chain links TRBV4-2 with TRBJ2-1, with TRBD1 matching over 8 bases. The CDR3 contains 13 residues. Germline CDR1 is LGHNA and CDR2 is YNFKEQ. The junction had 0 bases not matched to a gene; V was cut back by 0 bases and J by 8 bases. CDR3 protein: CASSQEQGDEQFF. CDR3 in DNA: TGTGCCAGCAGCCAAGAACAGGGGGATGAGCAGTTCTTC.

The V call is TRBV5-1, the J call TRBJ1-1; no definite D call. The CDR3 is 14 amino acids. From germline, CDR1 is SGHRS and CDR2 YFSETQ. V was pared by 4 bases and J by 5 bases, with 15 bases between. The CDR3 nucleotides are TGCGCCAGCAGCCCCGGAACCTCGAGGACTGAAGCTTTCTTT. Protein sequence: CASSPGTSRTEAFF.

The chain links TRBV5-5 to TRBJ1-1, with D tentatively TRBD1 (6 bases). V lost 3 bases and J lost 3, with 18 bases in between. This CDR3 comprises 16 residues. Germline CDR1 is SGHKS and CDR2 is YYEKEE (reference sequence). This CDR3 reads CASSSEDGRGDTEAFF. The CDR3 nucleotides are TGTGCCAGCAGCTCCGAAGACGGGAGGGGGGACACTGAAGCTTTCTTT.

V is TRBV30 and J is TRBJ1-5, with TRBD1 matching over 9 bases. The CDR3 contains 13 residues. In germline, CDR1 is GTSNPN, CDR2 SVGIG (reference sequence). V shed 1 base, J shed 6 bases, and the junction held 1 base outside the gene matches. As DNA, the CDR3 is TGTGCCTGGAGTGGGACAGGGGTTCAGCCCCAGCATTTT. Its translation: CAWSGTGVQPQHF. Filled out from reference TRBV30 and TRBJ1-5, the complete variable domain reads SQTIHQWPATLVQPVGSPLSLECTVEGTSNPNLYWYRQAAGRGLQLLFYSVGIGQISSEVPQNLSASRPQDRQFILSSKKLLLSDSGFYLCAWSGTGVQPQHFGDGTRLSIL.

The rearrangement uses TRBV15 and TRBJ2-5, with 12 positions matching TRBD2. Germline-derived CDR1 and CDR2 are LNHNV and YYDKDF (reference sequence). This CDR3 comprises 16 residues. V dropped 6 bases and J dropped 2; count of bases not matched to a gene: 7. The CDR3 bases are TGTGCCACCAGACCTGGACTAGCGGGGACTCAAGAGACCCAGTACTTC. Protein product: CATRPGLAGTQETQYF.

The J gene is TRBJ2-7, the V gene TRBV6-6, with TRBD1 identical over 8 bases. CDR1 is MNHNY and CDR2 is SVGAGI in the germline V gene (reference sequence). V lost 1 base to trimming and J lost 3 bases; unmatched junction nucleotides: 2. CDR3 length equals 14 residues. In DNA, the CDR3 is TGTGCCAGCAGTTACTACAGGGGGAACTACGAGCAGTACTTC. Amino acid sequence: CASSYYRGNYEQYF.